Listed below are T cell receptor beta chains from one sample, sequenced in a study of response to subunit inactivated influenza vaccine. TCRdb re-analysed the RT-PCR reads in MiXCR, keeping a single row per CDR3 protein. The sample records about 650,000 distinct CDR3 sequences, approximately 15% being singletons. Source: PBMCs from blood, taken 11 to 12 days after vaccination. The receptors were gathered from a man aged 45-65 years who received an inactivated influenza vaccine. Each CDR3 is given with its conserved first and last residue. D genes are given only for firm matches. Some rows have no size entry. The others give once, few or many, or a class for an expanded clone.

D gene | J gene | V gene | clone size | CDR3 DNA | CDR3 protein
TRBD2 | TRBJ2-3 | TRBV5-1 | . | TGCGCCAGCAGCTTGCGACTAGCGGGAGTCGTGACAGATACGCAGTATTTT | CASSLRLAGVVTDTQYF
. | TRBJ2-7 | TRBV20-1 | . | TGCAGTGCTGGCCTGTCAGGGGACGTTGGCGAGCAGTACTTC | CSAGLSGDVGEQYF
TRBD1 | TRBJ2-4 | TRBV20-1 | few | TGCAGTGCCCGCGACAGGGGTCAGGCCAAAAACATTCAGTACTTC | CSARDRGQAKNIQYF
TRBD1 | TRBJ1-1 | TRBV20-1 | few | TGCAGTGCTCCCCGGACAGGGTTGAACACTGAAGCTTTCTTT | CSAPRTGLNTEAFF
. | TRBJ1-1 | TRBV18 | . | TGTGCCAGCTCACCCGAGATAGTGGGGAACACTGAAGCTTTCTTT | CASSPEIVGNTEAFF
TRBD1 | TRBJ1-1 | TRBV5-1 | . | TGCGCCAGCAGCCGGGGACAGGGTACGACTGAAGCTTTCTTT | CASSRGQGTTEAFF
TRBD2 | TRBJ2-7 | TRBV7-2 | . | TGTGCCAGCAGCTTCAAGAGCGGGAATTCCTACGAGCAGTACTTC | CASSFKSGNSYEQYF
TRBD2 | TRBJ2-6 | TRBV20-1 | few | TGCAGTGCTAGAGTTGGCGGGAGCTCTGGGGCCAACGTCCTGACTTTC | CSARVGGSSGANVLTF
. | TRBJ2-1 | TRBV20-1 | . | TGCAGTGCCGAACCCGAATCAGGGTACAATGAGCAGTTCTTC | CSAEPESGYNEQFF
. | TRBJ2-7 | TRBV6-5 | . | TGTGCCAGCAGTTACTCGATCAGTCTGTCCTACGAGCAGTACTTC | CASSYSISLSYEQYF
TRBD2 | TRBJ2-3 | TRBV6-1 | few | TGTGCCAGCAGCCGGTTTAGGAGCGGGGGAGACACAGATACGCAGTATTTT | CASSRFRSGGDTDTQYF
. | TRBJ1-5 | TRBV5-1 | many | TGCGCCAGCAGCGCAGATAGCAATCAGCCCCAGCATTTT | CASSADSNQPQHF
. | TRBJ2-4 | TRBV6-2/TRBV6-3 | . | TGTGCCAGCACCGAGGACAGAGCCAAAAACATTCAGTACTTC | CASTEDRAKNIQYF
. | TRBJ2-1 | TRBV5-1 | few | TGCGCCAGCAGCTTGGCCTTGTCTACCTCCTACAATGAGCAGTTCTTC | CASSLALSTSYNEQFF
. | TRBJ2-2 | TRBV11-3 | . | TGTGCCAGCAGCTTGGGGGGCGCCGCCGGGGAGCTGTTTTTT | CASSLGGAAGELFF
. | TRBJ1-6 | TRBV12-3/TRBV12-4 | few | TGTGCCAGCACCTTGGGGGGAAGTAATTCACCCCTCCACTTT | CASTLGGSNSPLHF
TRBD1 | TRBJ2-2 | TRBV12-3/TRBV12-4 | few | TGTGCCAGCAGGCTAGGACAGGGGGCCGGGGAGCTGTTTTTT | CASRLGQGAGELFF
. | TRBJ1-4 | TRBV4-2 | . | TGTGCCAGCAGCCGGGCCGGGAGGACTAATGAAAAACTGTTTTTT | CASSRAGRTNEKLFF
. | TRBJ2-7 | TRBV21-1 | . | TGTGCCAGGACAGCGGTGACAGGGGGCTCAGTGCAGTACTTC | CARTAVTGGSVQYF
TRBD2 | TRBJ2-1 | TRBV11-2 | . | TGTGCCAGCAGCCTACAAGGACTAGCGGGAACCGGGTCTAATGAGCAGTTCTTC | CASSLQGLAGTGSNEQFF
. | TRBJ1-5 | TRBV6-2/TRBV6-3 | few | TGTGCCAGCACTTACGGGATACTCTTGGGCAGGGATAATCAGCCCCAGCATTTT | CASTYGILLGRDNQPQHF
TRBD2 | TRBJ2-1 | TRBV5-1 | . | TGCGCCAGCAGCTTGCGGGGTAGCGGGGGGTCGACCTACAATGAGCAGTTCTTC | CASSLRGSGGSTYNEQFF
TRBD2 | TRBJ2-5 | TRBV4-3 | . | TGCGCCAGCAGCCAAGATTTAACTAGCGGGAGCCTCCTCGTTCACGAGACCCAGTACTTC | CASSQDLTSGSLLVHETQYF
. | TRBJ2-5 | TRBV28 | . | TGTGCCAGCAGCACGGCGGGGCGTGAGACCCAGTACTTC | CASSTAGRETQYF
TRBD1 | TRBJ2-4 | TRBV5-6 | few | TGTGCCAGCGCCAGAAGACAGGGGAAAAACATTCAGTACTTC | CASARRQGKNIQYF
TRBD2 | TRBJ2-1 | TRBV28 | . | TGTGCCAGCAGCCTCCTGCCTAGCGGGAACTCCTACAATGAGCAGTTCTTC | CASSLLPSGNSYNEQFF
. | TRBJ1-6 | TRBV7-2 | . | TGTGCCAGCAGCTTAGATTGGAGTTCACCCCTCCACTTT | CASSLDWSSPLHF
TRBD2 | TRBJ2-5 | TRBV9 | few | TGTGCCAGCAGCGTATCACCAGCGGGAGGGCAATGGGAGACCCAGTACTTC | CASSVSPAGGQWETQYF
. | TRBJ2-2 | TRBV7-8 | few | TGTGCCAGCAGCTTAGCAAGACTGGGTGGCTGGGAGCTGTTTTTT | CASSLARLGGWELFF
. | TRBJ2-2 | TRBV4-3 | few | TGCGCCAGCAGCCAAGATAGGGGGGTCGGGGAGCTGTTTTTT | CASSQDRGVGELFF
. | TRBJ2-3 | TRBV20-1 | few | TGCAGTGCTAGAGACGCGGGACGCACAGATACGCAGTATTTT | CSARDAGRTDTQYF
TRBD2 | TRBJ2-1 | TRBV24-1 | . | TGTGCCACCAGTGGGACTAGCGGGAGGACCTACAATGAGCAGTTCTTC | CATSGTSGRTYNEQFF
. | TRBJ2-7 | TRBV6-1 | . | TGTGCCAGCAGAGCTGGGGGCCGTAGCTCCTACGAGCAGTACTTC | CASRAGGRSSYEQYF
. | TRBJ1-6 | TRBV10-1 | . | TGCGCCAGCAGTGAGTTGTATAATTCACCCCTCCACTTT | CASSELYNSPLHF
. | TRBJ2-2 | TRBV12-3/TRBV12-4 | many | TGTGCCAGCAGTTTTCAGGGGCCTACCGGGGAGCTGTTTTTT | CASSFQGPTGELFF
. | TRBJ2-1 | TRBV7-2 | many | TGTGCCAGCAGCTTAGTTGCAGGGAATGAGCAGTTCTTC | CASSLVAGNEQFF
TRBD1 | TRBJ2-5 | TRBV11-2 | . | TGTGCCAGCAGCTCTGTCCGGGACAGGGGCCTTAAGACCCAGTACTTC | CASSSVRDRGLKTQYF
. | TRBJ1-4 | TRBV7-8 | . | TGTGCCAGCAGCTTATCACGACGGGCAAGGGAAAAACTGTTTTTT | CASSLSRRAREKLFF
TRBD1 | TRBJ1-5 | TRBV6-1 | . | TGTGCCAGCAGTCCCTTGGACAGGCCCAATCAGCCCCAGCATTTT | CASSPLDRPNQPQHF
TRBD2 | TRBJ2-5 | TRBV4-3 | . | TGCGCCAGCAGCCAAGAACTAGCGGGAGAGGGGACCCAGTACTTC | CASSQELAGEGTQYF
. | TRBJ2-2 | TRBV5-1 | few | TGCGCCAGCAGCTTGGATTCGGGGGCCACCACCGGGGAGCTGTTTTTT | CASSLDSGATTGELFF
TRBD2 | TRBJ2-1 | TRBV5-6 | . | TGTGCCAGCAGCTTGAGGGACCCAGCGGGGATCTATACAAGCAATGAGCAGTTCTTC | CASSLRDPAGIYTSNEQFF
. | TRBJ2-7 | TRBV11-1 | many | TGTGCCAGCAGCCCCCCACCACTTGGCGGAGGTCACTCCTACGAGCAGTACTTC | CASSPPPLGGGHSYEQYF
. | TRBJ2-7 | TRBV15 | . | TGTGCCACCAGCAGAGATATGGAATACGAGCAGTACTTC | CATSRDMEYEQYF
TRBD2 | TRBJ2-2 | TRBV2 | few | TGTGCCAGCAGAAAACTAGCGGCGAACACCGGGGAGCTGTTTTTT | CASRKLAANTGELFF
TRBD1 | TRBJ1-1 | TRBV20-1 | . | TGCAGTGCTAGGGCAGGGACAGGGGGCACTGAAGCTTTCTTT | CSARAGTGGTEAFF
. | TRBJ2-7 | TRBV28 | . | TGTGCCAGCAGTTTGCCGGGACGGATGTACGAGCAGTACTTC | CASSLPGRMYEQYF
TRBD1 | TRBJ2-5 | TRBV4-2 | . | TGTGCCAGCAGCCAACCAGGGACAGGGCGCATCCAAGAGACCCAGTACTTC | CASSQPGTGRIQETQYF
TRBD1 | TRBJ2-1 | TRBV27 | few | TGTGCCAGCAGCCTGGACAGGGGATCAGGAGATGAGCAGTTCTTC | CASSLDRGSGDEQFF
. | TRBJ2-2 | TRBV6-2/TRBV6-3 | few | TGTGCCAGCAGTTTTGGTCGAAACACCGGGGAGCTGTTTTTT | CASSFGRNTGELFF